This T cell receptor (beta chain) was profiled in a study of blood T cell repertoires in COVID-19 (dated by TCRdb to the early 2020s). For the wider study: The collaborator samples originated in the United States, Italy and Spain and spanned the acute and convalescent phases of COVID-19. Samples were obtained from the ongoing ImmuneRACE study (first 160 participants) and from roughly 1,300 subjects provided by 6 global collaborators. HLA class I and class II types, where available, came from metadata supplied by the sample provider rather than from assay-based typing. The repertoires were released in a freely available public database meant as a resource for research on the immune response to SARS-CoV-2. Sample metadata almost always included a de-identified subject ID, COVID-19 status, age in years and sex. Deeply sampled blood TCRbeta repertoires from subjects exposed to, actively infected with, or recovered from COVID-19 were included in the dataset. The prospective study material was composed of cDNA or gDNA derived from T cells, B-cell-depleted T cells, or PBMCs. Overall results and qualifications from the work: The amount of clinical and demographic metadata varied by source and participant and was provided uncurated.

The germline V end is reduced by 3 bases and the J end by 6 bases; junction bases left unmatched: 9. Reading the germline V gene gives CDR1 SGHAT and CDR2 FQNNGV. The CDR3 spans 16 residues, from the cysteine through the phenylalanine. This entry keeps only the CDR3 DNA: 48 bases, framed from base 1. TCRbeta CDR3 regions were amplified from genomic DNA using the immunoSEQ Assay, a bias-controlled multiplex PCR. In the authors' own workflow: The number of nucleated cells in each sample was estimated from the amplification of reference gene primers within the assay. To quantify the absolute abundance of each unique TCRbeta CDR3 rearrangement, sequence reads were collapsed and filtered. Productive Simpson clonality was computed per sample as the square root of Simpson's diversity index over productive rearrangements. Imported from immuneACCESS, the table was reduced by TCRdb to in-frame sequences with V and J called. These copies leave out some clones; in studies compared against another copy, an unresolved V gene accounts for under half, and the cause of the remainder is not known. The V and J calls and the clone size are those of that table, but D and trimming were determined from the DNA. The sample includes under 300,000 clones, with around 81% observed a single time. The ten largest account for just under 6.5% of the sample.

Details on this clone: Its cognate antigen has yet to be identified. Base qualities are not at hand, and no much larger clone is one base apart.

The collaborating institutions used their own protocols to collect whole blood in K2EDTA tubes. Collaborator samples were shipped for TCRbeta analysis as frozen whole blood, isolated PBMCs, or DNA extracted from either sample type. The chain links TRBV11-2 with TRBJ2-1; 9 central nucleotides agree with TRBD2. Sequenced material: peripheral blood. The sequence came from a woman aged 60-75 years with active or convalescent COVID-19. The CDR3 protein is CASSLRGATSGNEQFF. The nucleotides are TGTGCCAGCAGCTTGAGGGGGGCGACTAGCGGCAATGAGCAGTTCTTC.